Below, one TCR beta chain is given with its context. Its matching antigen is unknown. The data belong to a study of T cell responses to AZD1222 COVID-19 vaccine. Overall study results and limits: With dominance at 160-218 and 743-854, vaccine-associated CD4 TCRs spanned spike. Most donors were white British and more were female, and clonal diversity was possibly underestimated. Close to half of all spike-specific TCRs reportedly target regions of the variants that are unmutated.

Only in-frame clones appear in the TCRdb table, and some are missing; sequencing was by immunoSEQ multiplex PCR. The data show roughly 120,000 clones, 75% to 90% seen once. Trimming pared 0 bases from V and 4 bases from J, leaving 6 bases between. Germline V gives CDR1 GTSNPN, CDR2 SVGIG (reference sequence). CDR3 length: 12 amino acids. The source of this sequence is an adult who received the AZD1222 COVID-19 vaccine. The material was peripheral blood, obtained 28 days after the second AZD1222 dose. This sequence joins TRBV30 and TRBJ1-2, with D hard to call. The chain's CDR3 is CAWSVESYGYTF. DNA of the CDR3: TGTGCCTGGAGTGTTGAGAGCTATGGCTACACCTTC.